Detailed here is one TCR beta chain. This sample was included in a study of beta chain features in type 1 diabetes. Expressed TCRB transcripts were sequenced because the entire RNA isolate underwent reverse transcription. Using immunoSEQ multiplex PCR, the repertoire was profiled, and TCRdb retains in-frame clones only, with some absent. The sample holds about 220,000 clones, approximately 11% seen once. CDR1 is GTSNPN, CDR2 SVGIG, per germline (reference sequence). V shed 7 bases and J 7 bases; nucleotides not matched to a gene: 7. The CDR3 has 13 residues. The TCR originated in a man between 18 and 35 years old in good health. The specimen sequenced was central memory CD4+ T cells from blood. The V and J genes are TRBV30 and TRBJ1-4, with 9 nucleotides matching TRBD1. The CDR3 bases are TGTGCCTTGAAACAGGGGGCGGCTGAAAAACTGTTTTTT. Amino acids: CALKQGAAEKLFF.